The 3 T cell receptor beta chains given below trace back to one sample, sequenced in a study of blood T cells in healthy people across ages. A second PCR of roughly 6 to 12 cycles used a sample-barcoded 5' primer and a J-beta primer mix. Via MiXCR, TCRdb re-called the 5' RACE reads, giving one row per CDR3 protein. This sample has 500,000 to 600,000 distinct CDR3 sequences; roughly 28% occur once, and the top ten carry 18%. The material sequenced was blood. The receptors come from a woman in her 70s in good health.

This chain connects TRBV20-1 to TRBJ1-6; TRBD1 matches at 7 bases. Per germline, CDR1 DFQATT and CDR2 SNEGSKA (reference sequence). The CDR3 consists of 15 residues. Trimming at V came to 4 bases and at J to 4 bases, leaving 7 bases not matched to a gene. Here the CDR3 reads CSATNRGTYNSPLHF. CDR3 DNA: TGCAGTGCTACGAACAGGGGAACATATAATTCACCCCTCCACTTT.

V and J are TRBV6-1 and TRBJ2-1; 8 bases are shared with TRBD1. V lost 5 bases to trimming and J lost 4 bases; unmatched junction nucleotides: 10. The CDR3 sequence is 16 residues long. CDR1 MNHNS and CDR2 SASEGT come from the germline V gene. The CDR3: CASSKLPGGQYNEQFF. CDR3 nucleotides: TGTGCCAGCAGTAAACTACCAGGGGGCCAATACAATGAGCAGTTCTTC.

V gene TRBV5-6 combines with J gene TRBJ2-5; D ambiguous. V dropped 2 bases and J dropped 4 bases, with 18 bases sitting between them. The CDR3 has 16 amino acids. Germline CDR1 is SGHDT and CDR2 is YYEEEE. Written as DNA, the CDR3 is TGTGCCAGCAGCTTTGGATCTGAAGGGTCAGGAGAGACCCAGTACTTC. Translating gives CASSFGSEGSGETQYF.